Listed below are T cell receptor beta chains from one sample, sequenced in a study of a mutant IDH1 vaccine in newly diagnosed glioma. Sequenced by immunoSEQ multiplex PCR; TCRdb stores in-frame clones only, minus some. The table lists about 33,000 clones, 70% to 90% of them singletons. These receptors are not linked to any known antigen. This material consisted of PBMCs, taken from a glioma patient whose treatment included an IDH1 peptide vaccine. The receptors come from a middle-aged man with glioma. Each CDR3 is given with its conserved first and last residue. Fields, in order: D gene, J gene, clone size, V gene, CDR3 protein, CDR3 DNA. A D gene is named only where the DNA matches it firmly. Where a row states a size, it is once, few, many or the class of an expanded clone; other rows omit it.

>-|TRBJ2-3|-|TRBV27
CASSFGDPYTDTQYF
TGTGCCAGCAGTTTTGGGGACCCCTACACAGATACGCAGTATTTT
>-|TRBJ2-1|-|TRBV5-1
CASSLGLGGGRNEQFF
TGCGCCAGCAGCTTGGGCCTCGGTGGGGGTAGGAATGAGCAGTTCTTC
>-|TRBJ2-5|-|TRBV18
CASSPDGRQETQYF
TGTGCCAGCTCACCAGACGGAAGACAAGAGACCCAGTACTTC
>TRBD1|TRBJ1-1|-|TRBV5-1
CASSREGGLMNTEAFF
TGCGCCAGCAGCCGGGAAGGGGGCCTCATGAACACTGAAGCTTTCTTT
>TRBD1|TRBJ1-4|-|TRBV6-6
CASSYSSGGNEKLFF
TGTGCCAGCAGTTATTCTTCAGGGGGGAATGAAAAACTGTTTTTT
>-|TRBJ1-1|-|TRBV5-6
CASSPGLALMNTEAFF
TGTGCCAGCAGCCCCGGACTTGCCCTGATGAACACTGAAGCTTTCTTT
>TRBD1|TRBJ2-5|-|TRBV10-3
CAISEGQGPYQETQYF
TGTGCCATCAGTGAGGGACAGGGGCCCTACCAAGAGACCCAGTACTTC
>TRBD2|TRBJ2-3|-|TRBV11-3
CASSRGTSGRTDTQYF
TGTGCCAGCAGCCGGGGGACTAGCGGACGCACAGATACGCAGTATTTT
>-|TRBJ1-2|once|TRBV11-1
CASSLGQRSPGYTF
TGTGCCAGCAGCCTCGGACAGAGGAGTCCCGGCTACACCTTC
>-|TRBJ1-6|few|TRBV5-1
CASSLFESGHSPLHF
TGCGCCAGCAGCTTGTTTGAGTCGGGCCATTCACCCCTCCACTTT
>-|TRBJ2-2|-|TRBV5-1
CASSWAAGSNIANTGELFF
TGCGCCAGCAGCTGGGCGGCAGGGAGCAACATCGCGAACACCGGGGAGCTGTTTTTT